The 31 T cell receptor beta chains in this list originate from one sample, sequenced in a study of PD-L1 blockade in urothelial cancer (dated by TCRdb to about 2017). The method was the immunoSEQ multiplex PCR assay. TCRdb obtained this table from immuneACCESS and retained in-frame rearrangements with V and J assigned. These tables miss some clones; where compared with another copy, unresolved V genes account for less than half of the shortfall, and the remainder is unexplained. The sample table lists about 41,000 clones, 70% to 85% of them with a count of one. The top ten clonotypes cover more than 15% of the sample. The sequencing used PBMCs, collected around atezolizumab (anti-PD-L1) treatment. These receptors all come from a man in his 60s with urothelial cancer.

The V call is TRBV5-4, the J call TRBJ2-7; TRBD2 matches 8 bases. The germline V gene encodes CDR1 SGHNT and CDR2 YYREEE (reference sequence). CDR3 length: 16 amino acids. Trimming took 3 bases from V and 3 from J; bases not matched to a gene: 11. Written as DNA, the CDR3 is TGTGCCAGCAGCTCCCGGACTACCGCGGGGGGCTACGAGCAGTACTTC. It translates to CASSSRTTAGGYEQYF.

In this sample, this clone turned up a few times. The chain carries TRBV19 and TRBJ2-1, with 8 positions matching TRBD1. Germline lookup yields CDR1 LNHDA and CDR2 SQIVND (reference sequence). The J segment lost 4 bases and the V segment lost 3 bases, leaving 5 bases of the junction unmatched. CDR3 length: 15 residues. The CDR3 is CASSIGTGLYNEQFF. In nucleotides, the CDR3 is TGTGCCAGTAGTATCGGGACAGGACTTTACAATGAGCAGTTCTTC.

The genes are TRBV28 and TRBJ1-2, with 10 bases lining up with TRBD1. The CDR3 has 15 residues. CDR1 is MDHEN and CDR2 is SYDVKM in the germline V gene. CDR3 DNA: TGTGTCATCGGGGACAGGGGATCGATTCGGAATGGCTACACCTTC. It codes for CVIGDRGSIRNGYTF.

J is TRBJ1-2 and V is TRBV18; TRBD1 might be the D (5 bases). V lost 2 bases and J 6 bases, leaving 10 bases between the germline ends. Germline CDR1 KGHSH, CDR2 LQKENI. The length of the CDR3 is 13 residues. CDR3 DNA: TGTGCCAGCTCACCAAGACAGAATGATGGCTACACCTTC. Its protein product is CASSPRQNDGYTF.

The CDR3 DNA sequence: TGTGCCAGCAGCTCGGACAGGGAGAATGAAAAACTGTTTTTT. Amino acid sequence: CASSSDRENEKLFF. This sequence joins TRBV7-9 and TRBJ1-4; 8 nucleotides match TRBD1. Germline lookup yields CDR1 SEHNR and CDR2 FQNEAQ (reference sequence). The CDR3 length is 14 residues. The J segment lost 5 bases and the V segment lost 4 bases, leaving 3 bases of the junction unmatched.

V and J are TRBV9 and TRBJ2-3; 7 bases match TRBD2. Germline V CDR1 and CDR2: SGDLS, YYNGEE. The ends lost 1 base at V and 8 bases at J; junction bases unmatched: 13. The CDR3 sequence is 16 residues long. As DNA, the CDR3 is TGTGCCAGCAGCGTATCCCCCGACCCGGGAGGTGGTACGCAGTATTTT. As protein: CASSVSPDPGGGTQYF.

V usage is TRBV30 and J usage is TRBJ2-7; 7 bases fit TRBD1. The CDR3 totals 12 residues. Germline-derived CDR1 and CDR2 are GTSNPN and SVGIG (reference sequence). CDR3 in DNA: TGTGGTTGCACAGGGGCTGGAGACGAGCAGTACTTC. It specifies CGCTGAGDEQYF.

The table lists this clone with a count of one. The chain carries TRBV19 and TRBJ2-1; TRBD1 agrees at 7 bases. Trimming took 6 bases from V and 4 from J; bases not matched to a gene: 12. Germline CDR1 and CDR2: LNHDA and SQIVND (reference sequence). CDR3 length: 16 residues. The CDR3 is CASRVTGVELYNEQFF. CDR3 in DNA: TGTGCCAGTAGGGTTACAGGGGTGGAGCTTTACAATGAGCAGTTCTTC.

V is TRBV28 and J is TRBJ2-7, with 8 bases lining up with TRBD1. The CDR3 extends over 15 amino acids. The junction had 11 bases not matched to a gene; V was cut back by 5 bases and J by 5 bases. Germline CDR1 reads MDHEN; CDR2 reads SYDVKM. The CDR3 is CASSTQRQGFDEQYF. The CDR3 DNA is TGTGCCAGCAGTACCCAGCGACAGGGGTTCGACGAGCAGTACTTC.

This rearrangement joins TRBV30 to TRBJ1-3, with unresolved D. The V and J ends lost 4 bases and 1 base respectively, with 8 bases between them. The germline CDR1 and CDR2 sequences are GTSNPN and SVGIG (reference sequence). CDR3 length equals 13 residues. CDR3 sequence reads: CAWTRLSGNTIYF. CDR3 DNA sequence: TGTGCCTGGACCAGGTTATCTGGAAACACCATATATTTT. Filled out from reference TRBV30 and TRBJ1-3, the complete variable domain reads SQTIHQWPATLVQPVGSPLSLECTVEGTSNPNLYWYRQAAGRGLQLLFYSVGIGQISSEVPQNLSASRPQDRQFILSSKKLLLSDSGFYLCAWTRLSGNTIYFGEGSWLTVV.

V is TRBV11-3 and J is TRBJ2-7, with TRBD1 identical over 7 bases. Germline V gives CDR1 SGHNT, CDR2 YENEEA. The CDR3 extends over 12 amino acids. Trimming removed 2 bases from V and 6 bases from J; junction bases left unmatched: 1. The CDR3 nucleotides read TGTGCCAGCAGCTTAAACAGGGGCGAGCAGTACTTC. Amino acids: CASSLNRGEQYF.

V gene TRBV21-1 combines with J gene TRBJ1-2. TRBV21-1 is reported as a pseudogene. This CDR3 comprises 13 residues. Here the CDR3 DNA reads TGTGCCCGTCGACCCCCGGCCACACGAGGCGATGTCTTC. The encoded protein is CARRPPATRGDVF.

The genes are TRBV28 and TRBJ1-3, with D unclear. From germline, CDR1 is MDHEN and CDR2 SYDVKM. This CDR3 is 14 amino acids long. V was clipped by 7 bases and J by 0 bases, with 10 bases between them. As DNA, the CDR3 is TGTGCCAGCACCGTGGGCGACTCTGGAAACACCATATATTTT. This encodes CASTVGDSGNTIYF.

DNA for the CDR3: TGCGCCAGCAGCGGAGGACTAGCGGGGGTCGTAGATACGCAGTATTTT. It translates to CASSGGLAGVVDTQYF. This sequence joins TRBV5-1 and TRBJ2-3, with 13 bases lining up with TRBD2. The CDR3 has 16 residues. Looked up from germline, CDR1 is SGHRS and CDR2 is YFSETQ. Trimming cost V 4 bases and J 5 bases; bases outside gene matches: 7.

The rearrangement links TRBV7-2 to TRBJ2-5; TRBD2 agrees at 7 bases. The CDR3 loop spans 15 amino acids. The germline gives CDR1 SGHTA, CDR2 FQGNSA. V gave up 1 base and J gave up 5 bases; unmatched junction bases: 7. The CDR3 nucleotides read TGTGCCAGCAGCTTAGGACGGGGGGTTGTGGAGACCCAGTACTTC. Amino acids: CASSLGRGVVETQYF.

The chain has TRBV7-8 and TRBJ1-1; no definite D call. Trimming took off 4 bases at V and 6 bases at J, with 12 bases between the two ends. CDR1 is SGHVS, CDR2 FQNEAQ, per germline. This CDR3 is built from 13 residues. The CDR3 DNA sequence: TGTGCCAGCAGCTCATCAGACTTCTCTGAAGCTTTCTTT. Amino acid sequence: CASSSSDFSEAFF. Looking up the rest from reference TRBV7-8 and TRBJ1-1 gives the full variable domain: GAGVSQSPRYKVAKRGQDVALRCDPISGHVSLFWYQQALGQGPEFLTYFQNEAQLDKSGLPSDRFFAERPEGSVSTLKIQRTQQEDSAVYLCASSSSDFSEAFFGQGTRLTVV.

The V gene is TRBV4-1, the J gene TRBJ2-2, with D tentatively TRBD1 (7 bases). V was clipped by 4 bases and J by 3 bases, with 21 bases between them. Germline loops: CDR1 MGHRA, CDR2 YSYEKL. CDR3 length equals 18 residues. CDR3 in amino acids: CASSPYRGGGYYTGELFF. For the CDR3, the DNA is TGCGCCAGCAGCCCCTACCGTGGAGGGGGCTATTACACCGGGGAGCTGTTTTTT.

The V and J genes are TRBV5-6 and TRBJ1-1; 7 bases are shared with TRBD1. Per germline, CDR1 SGHDT and CDR2 YYEEEE. The CDR3 has 15 residues. V was pared by 0 bases and J by 8 bases, with 10 bases of the junction left unmatched. CDR3: CASSLGPGQFGEAFF. Here the CDR3 DNA reads TGTGCCAGCAGCTTGGGCCCGGGACAGTTCGGGGAAGCTTTCTTT.

The chain links TRBV5-1 to TRBJ1-1, with D possibly matching TRBD1 (5 bases). In germline, CDR1 is SGHRS, CDR2 YFSETQ. Trimming took 0 bases from V and 3 from J, leaving 6 bases between them. The CDR3 is 13 amino acids. CDR3 in DNA: TGCGCCAGCAGCTTGGAACAGGACACTGAAGCTTTCTTT. This codes for CASSLEQDTEAFF.

The genes are TRBV6-5 and TRBJ2-3; 14 nucleotides match TRBD2. Unmatched junction bases numbered 5, after V lost 5 bases and J lost 7 bases. Germline CDR1 MNHEY, CDR2 SVGAGI. The CDR3 is 15 amino acids. CDR3 amino acids: CASSRGTSGGNTQYF. The CDR3 nucleotides read TGTGCCAGCAGTCGAGGGACTAGCGGGGGAAATACGCAGTATTTT.

Written as DNA, the CDR3 is TGTGCCAGCAGCCTATCTGGGGGGTCCGTCATGAACACTGAAGCTTTCTTT. It codes for CASSLSGGSVMNTEAFF. The chain employs TRBV13 and TRBJ1-1; TRBD1 is a possible D gene (5 bases). This CDR3 has 17 residues. V dropped 5 bases and J dropped 0 bases, with 19 bases sitting between them. Germline CDR1 and CDR2: PRHDT and FYEKMQ (reference sequence).

This clone was counted between two and nine times. This chain connects TRBV6-1 to TRBJ2-5; TRBD2 matches at 7 bases. CDR1 is MNHNS, CDR2 SASEGT, per germline. Trimming at V came to 0 bases and at J to 5 bases, leaving 6 bases not matched to a gene. This CDR3 is 15 amino acids long. The CDR3 reads CASSEAGRAVETQYF. For the CDR3, the DNA is TGTGCCAGCAGTGAAGCGGGGAGGGCGGTGGAGACCCAGTACTTC.

V and J are TRBV5-1 and TRBJ1-3; 7 positions agree with TRBD1. The CDR3 loop spans 13 amino acids. With V trimmed by 5 bases and J by 3 bases, 2 bases remained unmatched. The germline V gene has CDR1 SGHRS and CDR2 YFSETQ. CDR3 sequence: CASSRDSGNTIYF. The CDR3 nucleotides are TGCGCCAGCAGTAGGGACAGTGGAAACACCATATATTTT.

This chain uses TRBV10-3 with TRBJ1-3; 9 bases are a match to TRBD1. The ends lost 3 bases at V and 1 base at J; junction bases unmatched: 7. CDR1 and CDR2 (germline): ENHRY, SYGVKD. The CDR3 has 17 amino acids. CDR3 sequence reads: CAISDPRQGGSGNTIYF. As DNA, the CDR3 is TGTGCCATCAGTGACCCCCGACAGGGGGGTTCTGGAAACACCATATATTTT.

V and J are TRBV6-1 and TRBJ2-7; possible D gene TRBD2, 6 bases. The CDR3 covers 15 residues. Trimming left V 1 base short and J 3 bases short, with 13 bases between. Germline CDR1 and CDR2: MNHNS and SASEGT. CDR3 region: CASSEVSQGGYEQYF. CDR3 nucleotide sequence: TGTGCCAGCAGTGAAGTAAGCCAGGGAGGCTACGAGCAGTACTTC.

The chain links TRBV12-5 to TRBJ1-1; no clear D gene. Germline loops: CDR1 LGHNT, CDR2 FRNRAP. The CDR3 consists of 14 residues. The V gene lost 2 bases and the J gene lost 4 bases, with 11 bases spanning the gap. Here the CDR3 reads CASGLSVSGTEAFF. CDR3 nucleotides: TGTGCTAGTGGTTTGTCAGTCTCGGGCACTGAAGCTTTCTTT.

The rearrangement joins TRBV5-4 to TRBJ2-1; 11 positions agree with TRBD2. Unmatched junction bases numbered 2, after V lost 0 bases and J lost 3 bases. The CDR3 covers 16 residues. Germline V gene lookup returns CDR1 SGHNT and CDR2 YYREEE (reference sequence). The DNA for the CDR3 is TGTGCCAGCAGCTTGGATCTAGCGGGGGGCTACAATGAGCAGTTCTTC. Encoded protein: CASSLDLAGGYNEQFF.

This sequence joins TRBV30 and TRBJ1-4; 10 bases fit TRBD1. V lost 0 bases and J lost 7; bases outside the gene matches: 11. The CDR3 is 17 amino acids. Per the germline V gene, CDR1 is GTSNPN and CDR2 is SVGIG (reference sequence). This CDR3 is CAWSVWGQGSFGEKLFF. The DNA for the CDR3 is TGTGCCTGGAGTGTATGGGGACAGGGGTCTTTTGGTGAAAAACTGTTTTTT.

The chain carries TRBV18 and TRBJ1-4, with 8 bases that match TRBD1. Germline V gene sequence: CDR1 KGHSH, CDR2 LQKENI. V shed 3 bases, J shed 4 bases, and the junction held 7 bases outside the gene matches. The CDR3 sequence is 16 residues long. The CDR3 sequence is CASSPKTDRDNEKLFF. The CDR3, as DNA: TGTGCCAGCTCACCTAAAACGGACAGGGATAATGAAAAACTGTTTTTT.

The chain uses TRBV11-2 and TRBJ2-5; 14 bases line up with TRBD2. The CDR3 length is 15 residues. The germline CDR1 and CDR2 sequences are SGHAT and FQNNGV. V shed 5 bases and J 4 bases; nucleotides not matched to a gene: 3. The CDR3 region has the DNA TGTGCCAGCAGCCTCGGGACTAGCGGGGGAGAGACCCAGTACTTC. Its protein is CASSLGTSGGETQYF.

The chain recombines TRBV14 with TRBJ2-4; unclear D gene. The CDR3 length is 11 residues. The ends were cut back, 1 base at V and 9 bases at J, with 4 bases in the middle. Germline CDR1 and CDR2: SGHDN and FVKESK. The CDR3 DNA follows: TGTGCCAGCAGCCAAGGTATCATTCAGTACTTC. Translation: CASSQGIIQYF.